This record concerns one T cell receptor beta chain sequence. The sample comes from a study of blood T cell repertoires in COVID-19. Study-level background: COVID-19 samples collected from the United States, Italy and Spain covered acute and convalescent phases.

Repertoires were generated with immunoSEQ multiplex PCR, while TCRdb's copy carries only in-frame clones and drops some. Of roughly 330,000 clones listed, roughly 87% are singletons. J lost 6 bases, V lost 6 bases, and 10 bases had no gene match. The CDR3 covers 15 residues. The germline gives CDR1 MNHEY, CDR2 SMNVEV (reference sequence). This receptor was identified in a young man with COVID-19, enrolled during active disease. Sequenced sample: peripheral blood. The gene calls are TRBV27 and TRBJ1-5; the match to TRBD1 covers 8 bases. CDR3 DNA: TGTGCCAGCAGCCCAGGGGGCCCCTTTTTTCAGCCCCAGCATTTT. It specifies CASSPGGPFFQPQHF.